This T cell receptor (beta chain) was retrieved from a study of post-analysis software for immune sequencing data. Whole-study findings and limits: Included in a set of a handful of TRBV segments more frequent in patients than controls were TRBV5-6, TRBV5-1 and TRBV20-1.

Unique molecular identifiers were present in the TCR beta cDNA libraries. Using its own MiXCR run on the PCR reads, TCRdb lists one record per CDR3 protein. The sample holds around 700,000 distinct CDR3 sequences, roughly three fifths seen once. The CDR3 has 15 residues. CDR1 and CDR2 (germline): SGHTA, FQGNSA. V gave up 5 bases and J gave up 1 base; unmatched junction bases: 6. This clonotype was seen a handful of times. The antigen is not known. The sequenced sample consisted of blood. The chain uses TRBV7-2 and TRBJ2-3, with 7 nucleotides matching TRBD2. The sequence derives from a girl aged 2 to 9 with multiple sclerosis. CDR3 residues: CASSAQSGGTDTQYF. The CDR3 DNA reads as TGTGCCAGCAGCGCCCAGAGCGGGGGCACAGATACGCAGTATTTT.